Reported below is one TCR beta chain. This CDR3 has 15 amino acids. Germline V lookup: CDR1 MNHEY, CDR2 SVGEGT. Trimming took 5 bases from V and 3 from J; bases not matched to a gene: 8. This sample is part of a study of blood T cell repertoires in COVID-19. Background on the study: T cells, B-cell-depleted T cells, or PBMCs supplied cDNA or gDNA.

Assay used: immunoSEQ multiplex PCR; TCRdb lists only in-frame clones, some missing. This table has roughly 97,000 clones, about 80% appearing once. The sequencing sample was made of peripheral blood. The receptor was isolated from a woman of 80 years or more with active or convalescent COVID-19. This chain uses TRBV6-2 or TRBV6-3 with TRBJ1-2, with 8 bases lining up with TRBD1. As DNA, the CDR3 is TGTGCCAGCAGTAGGACAGGGTGGGTCGACTATGGCTACACCTTC. It translates to CASSRTGWVDYGYTF.